This T cell receptor (beta chain) was recovered during a study of shared clonotypes between healthy human individuals. This table comes from immunoSEQ multiplex PCR, and its TCRdb copy is limited to in-frame clones, with some not included. The sample has 550,000 to 600,000 clones; roughly four fifths are singletons. This CDR3 comprises 16 residues. The trim removed 0 bases at V and 9 bases at J, leaving 9 bases unmatched. Germline V CDR1 and CDR2: SGHRS, YFSETQ. Source material: PBMCs. The V call is TRBV5-1, the J call TRBJ1-1, with 12 bases that match TRBD1. The sequence was obtained from a middle-aged woman in good health. Some clones in this sample may be carry-over from other donors' samples. In DNA form, the CDR3 reads TGCGCCAGCAGCTTGGATGGTGGGACAGGGGGCCTCCAAGCTTTCTTT. Protein product: CASSLDGGTGGLQAFF. Drawing the rest from reference TRBV5-1 and TRBJ1-1, the complete variable domain is KAGVTQTPRYLIKTRGQQVTLSCSPISGHRSVSWYQQTPGQGLQFLFEYFSETQRNKGNFPGRFSGRQFSNSRSEMNVSTLELGDSALYLCASSLDGGTGGLQAFFGQGTRLTVV.